This T cell receptor beta chain was observed in a study of cytomegalovirus exposure and HLA in healthy donors (dated by TCRdb to the late 2010s). Regarding the complete study: According to an earlier analysis of a few hundred of the donors, some 170 million T cells yielded roughly 110 million unique TCR beta sequences and about 280 Gb of sequence data. The aim of the study was to test whether cataloging public T cell receptors could identify signatures of past pathogen exposure. Every repertoire in the discovery cohort had been generated on one and the same sequencing platform. Of the roughly 400 genotyped donors, 70% to 90% were placed in the genetic ancestry cluster associated with self-reported Caucasian donors. High-throughput TCR immunosequencing, statistical association of individual TCRs with disease status, and machine learning were combined to predict cytomegalovirus infection status. The study used immunosequencing to profile the T cell repertoires of several hundred subjects and linked those repertoires to cytomegalovirus serostatus. Along with the approximately 650-subject first cohort, a separate validation cohort of more than 90 different subjects was used. Typing coverage differed by locus: A, B, C, DRB1 and DQB1 were typed in roughly 629-630 donors, DQA1 in approximately 520, DPA1 in 600 to 610, and DPB1 in just under 490. In an earlier analysis of 500 to 650 of the donors, high-throughput TCR beta sequencing was used to judge whether each TCR beta V gene segment behaved as functional or pseudogenic. A few DR-DQ haplotypes were treated as single units for association and clustering because of strong linkage in the cohort. Both class I and class II loci were covered by HLA typing, at four-digit resolution. In a later genetic analysis, genome-wide SNP genotypes for about three fifths of the roughly 670 donors were used, and that subset was treated as a discovery cohort. In the later analysis, no new phenotypic data were used to find candidate immune exposures; instead, reliance was placed on TCR beta sequences and their occurrence across donors. Roughly 300 gigabases of sequencing data and approximately 91 million unique TCR sequences made up an early release that covered fewer than 650 HLA-typed donors. Among roughly 400 genotyped donors of the cohort, an average of 235,054 unique TCR beta nucleotide sequences were sequenced per donor, roughly a sixth of them non-productive. In a later analysis, previously published TCR beta repertoires from 600 to 850 donors were re-analyzed and high-resolution HLA genotyping was added so that TCR occurrence patterns could be studied. Donor age, sex, ethnicity and CMV serostatus were compiled together with the repertoire data. The full study reports these points: Compared with equally common non-associated chains, HLA-associated TCR beta chains in a later analysis were more clonally expanded and had lower generation probabilities. The sequencing pipeline was judged likely to have produced a cluster of highly shared sequence variants as a technical artifact. Linkage disequilibrium might explain the correlated functional status among segregating V segments, but an unknown experimental factor could not be excluded. An earlier analysis of approximately 570 of the donors showed that most TCR beta V segments appeared in productive rearrangements either about 87% or about 30% of the time, which broadly matched IMGT annotations. Immune exposure information for the cohort was limited to CMV serostatus. Cytomegalovirus status was reported to be diagnosed by the classifier with high specificity and sensitivity in both the original and validation cohorts. Because counts were too low, some 16 rarely observed V segments, including chromosome 9 orphons, were excluded from the earlier analysis of several hundred of the donors. In a later analysis, TCR association rates were found to vary across HLA loci, with the most associated TCRs seen for DRB1 alleles and the fewest for HLA-C alleles. In vitro tests confirmed that three of the cytomegalovirus-associated TCR beta chains recognize cytomegalovirus antigens. A later genetic analysis reported fewer N-insertions in productive TCRs among donors in an Asian-associated ancestry cluster than the roughly 720-donor mean. In a later analysis, several top co-occurrence clusters were reported to appear linked to parvovirus B19, influenza, CMV and Epstein-Barr virus. A later analysis associated about 16,000 TCR beta sequences with specific HLA alleles at a false discovery rate of 0.05. Some IMGT-functional V segments, including TRBV6-2 and TRBV6-3, could not be distinguished by the 87-base-pair reads and were therefore excluded. The authors suggested that the approach could potentially be generalized to other disease states and immunological phenotypes. The study gave a list of about 160 TCR beta chains associated with cytomegalovirus. Sequencing depth was assumed to be roughly uniform across donors in the presence/absence analyses, though that assumption may not hold. While some public TCRs were present in many individuals, most TCR sequences turned up only very rarely across donors. Strong co-occurrence of HLA alleles, especially DR and DQ, made assigning TCR associations to individual alleles difficult. A later analysis found that most CMV-associated TCR beta chains appeared HLA-restricted, with HLA associations seemingly driven largely by CMV exposure. Because HLA typing was unavailable for some donors at each locus, only the typed subset was used in association tests. An association between a missense DCLRE1C variant and V-gene and J-gene trimming of TCR beta chains was found in a later genetic analysis and replicated in an independent cohort. A further reported finding was that TCR beta sequences accurately predicted the HLA-A and HLA-B alleles for most subjects in the first cohort. This cohort had only TCR beta chains sequenced, and the lack of alpha or paired-chain data limited which features could be detected.

V and J are truncated by 2 bases and 10 bases respectively, leaving an intervening sequence of 18 bases. From the cysteine up to the phenylalanine, the CDR3 has a length of 15 residues. Solely the CDR3 DNA is kept, with 45 bases framed from the first base. CDR1 GTSNPN and CDR2 SVGIG were looked up in the germline V gene (reference sequence). The cohort comprised approximately 700 healthy bone marrow donors. At the time of sampling, all cohort members were nominally healthy, though unrecorded immune exposures were likely present. The donor was CMV seropositive and belonged to the group of about 290 seropositive cohort members. Every donor gave a peripheral blood sample, and the peripheral blood mononuclear cells from that sample were used for TCR beta sequencing. The Qiagen DNeasy Blood Extraction Kit was used to extract genomic DNA from the blood cell samples. In regard to this clone: Its specific antigen is unknown. Base qualities were left out, and no much larger clone turns up one base away.

Libraries were prepared through the immunoSEQ multiplex PCR assay. For the multiplex PCR, a mixture combining 60 forward primers for TCR Vbeta segments and 13 reverse primers for TCR Jbeta segments was used. Amplification of the CDR3 region of rearranged TCR beta genes was performed with a multiplex PCR assay on genomic DNA. The Illumina HiSeq System was used to sequence the amplified TCR beta libraries as 87-base-pair reads. On the study's bioinformatics: A later analysis counted about 80 million unique TCR beta chains across the 666 repertoires, and some 11 million of these chains were shared by at least two donors. Raw reads were error-corrected and collapsed into unique sequences with a nearest-neighbor algorithm that merged closely related sequences to remove PCR and sequencing errors. To assign V, D and J gene segments, CDR3 sequences were aligned to IMGT reference sequences. For a sequence to be retained, a match of at least six nucleotides to both a V gene segment and a J gene segment was required. Rearrangements were classified as productive when the CDR3 lacked stop codons and remained in frame with V and J, and all other rearrangements were classified as non-productive. Following IMGT convention, CDR3 was defined as the stretch from the second conserved V-encoded cysteine to the conserved J-encoded phenylalanine. In an earlier analysis of 587 of the donors, sequences lacking an unambiguous match to a single V gene segment were excluded. In an earlier analysis of 587 of the donors, V segments were called functional above 56.7% productive rearrangements and were called segregating when the between-donor standard deviation exceeded 5%. A statistical classification framework was developed to diagnose cytomegalovirus status using the catalog of TCR beta chain sequences. In a later analysis, TCR nucleotide sequences were compared against IMGT/GENE-DB human TR gene sequences so that V and J genes could be assigned. A later analysis assigned CDR3 sequences and most-parsimonious VDJ recombination scenarios with the TCRdist pipeline. In a later analysis, each TCR beta chain was defined by its CDR3 amino acid sequence together with its V-gene family, and reads lacking a unique V-gene family were excluded. In a later analysis, fewer than 600 highly shared, low-generation-probability nucleotide sequences were removed to address suspected cross-contamination and a sequencing artifact. In a later analysis, a clonal expansion index for each public chain was calculated from normalized within-repertoire ranks of inferred template counts. Generation probabilities in a later analysis came from a VDJ recombination model fitted to out-of-frame rearrangements, and those results were checked against IGoR. A later analysis scored TCR-TCR, TCR-HLA and TCR-CMV co-occurrence with hypergeometric tests, applying a repertoire-size bias correction to TCR pairs. False discovery rates were estimated in a later analysis by permuting HLA or CMV assignments 20 times. In a later analysis, co-occurring TCRs were grouped using DBSCAN, and TCRdist sequence similarity was added for clustering within HLA-allele-positive subsets. Repertoires with fewer than 30,000 or more than 120,000 public chains, plus five repertoires with anomalous nucleotide sharing, were excluded from co-occurrence clustering. Held by TCRdb, this immuneACCESS table contains in-frame sequences only and omits some clones. Under half of the omission traces to an unresolved V gene where checked; the cause of the rest is unknown. V, J and clone size derive from that table, while D and trimming were established from the DNA sequence. In this sample the table shows 75,000 to 100,000 clones, roughly 74% of which occur a single time. The ten most abundant clones make up under 3% of the sample.

This clonotype was sampled from a female donor in good health and CMV-seropositive. Recombination linked TRBV30 to TRBJ2-6; D gene: possibly TRBD2, on 5 matching bases. Sequences were obtained from PBMCs. In nucleotide form, the sequence is TGTGCCTGGAGTTCACTTGGGAGTAAGAAAAACGTCCTGACTTTC. It translates to CAWSSLGSKKNVLTF.